These 2 T cell receptor beta chains were all obtained from the same sample, sequenced in a study of Tregs in tolerant kidney transplant recipients. Method: immunoSEQ multiplex PCR; TCRdb's copy keeps in-frame clones and lacks some. The sample includes 50,000 or so clones. Sequenced here: CD4+ T cells from blood, sampled before the transplant. These receptors all stem from a human donor who received a combined kidney and bone marrow transplant.

A remark on this clone: The read ends 3 residues early relative to the CDR3; the germline J gene fills the gap. J is TRBJ2-3 and V is TRBV7-6, with TRBD2 matching 11 bases. Unmatched junction bases numbered 7, after V lost 2 bases and J lost 0 bases. This CDR3 has 18 amino acids. Germline V gives CDR1 SGHVS, CDR2 FNYEAQ. The covered CDR3 bases are TGTGCCAGCAGCTTACAACTAGCGGGGGTTGCTAGCACAGATACG. Translated: CASSLQLAGVASTDT. The full CDR3 is CASSLQLAGVASTDTQYF. Based on the CDR3 plus reference TRBV7-6 and TRBJ2-3, the full variable domain is GAGVSQSPRYKVTKRGQDVALRCDPISGHVSLYWYRQALGQGPEFLTYFNYEAQQDKSGLPNDRFSAERPEGSISTLTIQRTEQRDSAMYRCASSLQLAGVASTDTQYFGPGTRLTVL.

Regarding this clone: The CDR3 is cut off 3 residues early in the read; its end comes from the germline J gene. The chain is built from TRBV11-3 and TRBJ2-1; TRBD2 agrees at 9 bases. This CDR3 has 15 amino acids. After removal of 5 bases from V and 7 bases from J, the junction contained 9 bases not matched to a gene. The germline V gene has CDR1 SGHNT and CDR2 YENEEA. This chain's CDR3 is CASSPDPSGTNEQFF. CDR3 DNA, as far as it was read: TGTGCCAGCAGCCCCGATCCTAGCGGGACAAATGAG.